The clone carrying this T cell receptor (beta chain) was recorded at least ten times. Its antigen is not known. This entry comes from a study of regulatory T cells in long-lasting Graves disease. Study findings and constraints: Comparison showed that persistent patients shared more public clonotypes (about 3,000) than new patients (nearly 1,000). Newly diagnosed Graves' patients had higher TCR diversity than persistent ones.

Researchers made TCR beta libraries by using iRepertoire HTBI primers and running Arm-PCR on CDR3 regions. TCRdb re-analysed the multiplex PCR reads in MiXCR, keeping a single row per CDR3 protein. In the table there are more than 350,000 distinct CDR3 sequences, around 14% of which are singletons. The time point is: newly diagnosed GD, antithyroid drugs for less than 3 months. The TCR library was made from RNA that had been extracted from PBMCs in TRIzol. This CDR3 has 14 residues. Germline V gene lookup returns CDR1 MDHEN and CDR2 SYDVKM. The germline V and J ends were trimmed by 5 bases and 7 bases, with 17 bases remaining between them. The same sample was also used in a study of T cells in Graves' hyperthyroidism and ophthalmopathy. From that paper: The primer set for the first-round RT-PCR of the TCR CDR3 was HTBI. Ophthalmopathy was separated from stable hyperthyroidism by a 13 V-J model.

This chain links TRBV28 with TRBJ1-2; D is ambiguous. The specimen was peripheral blood mononuclear cells (PBMCs), collected at new diagnosis, from a patient treated with antithyroid drugs. The source of this sequence is a woman in her twenties or thirties with Graves disease. CDR3 region: CASSLRPELGGYTF. In nucleotides, the CDR3 is TGTGCCAGCAGTCTCAGACCTGAGTTAGGTGGCTACACCTTC.